The TCR beta chain under discussion was sequenced for a study of T-cell reconstitution after alpha-beta-depleted transplantation in children listed by TCRdb under 2016. As for the study more broadly: The study quantitatively tracked T-cell immune reconstitution after TCRalphabeta/CD19-depleted allogeneic hematopoietic cell transplantation in children using TCR repertoire profiling.

V and J are truncated by 5 bases and 4 bases respectively, leaving an intervening sequence of 15 bases. Reading the germline V gene (reference sequence) gives CDR1 LGHDT and CDR2 YNNKEL. The CDR3 holds 15 amino acids from the cysteine to the phenylalanine. Only the CDR3 part of the read is kept: 45 bases, read in frame from the first base. Library creation used PCR. Sequencing took place on an Illumina HiSeq 2500. Molecular barcoding was employed in the preparation of TCR libraries, with unique molecular identifiers being used to normalize TCRbeta repertoire quantification. The public reads were run again by TCRdb, first through fastp at Q25 and then through MiXCR, and only productive beta chains were kept. A single entry per CDR3 protein holds the most common genes and DNA from its merged rows. In this sample the table shows 700,000 to 850,000 distinct CDR3 sequences, approximately 15% of which occur a single time. The ten largest clones take up approximately 5% of the sample.

Overall study outcomes, separate from this receptor: Over the following months the frequencies of hyperexpanded clones went down, and after one year T-cell counts and TCRbeta diversity were mostly credited to newly produced T cells. Apparently early alphabetaT-cell count recovery about two months after transplant reportedly relied on only several hundred rapidly expanded clones derived from non-depleted graft cells. The high TCRbeta diversity at day 60 in some patients was ascribed to recipient T cells and intrathymic progenitors that had survived conditioning.

What this sample's treatment or condition label stands for: allogeneic hematopoietic cell transplantation with graft depleted of TCRalphabeta T cells and CD19 B cells. Transplant recipients were children who received TCRalphabeta/CD19-depleted allogeneic hematopoietic cell grafts. Remarks on this clonotype: Its antigen remains undetermined. Per-nucleotide qualities are absent, and no much larger clonotype sits a single base away.

The sequence is built from TRBV3-1 and TRBJ2-1; no D gene is confidently identified. This TCR came from a male patient younger than 18 who had a stem cell transplant for acute lymphoblastic leukemia, so the T cells may come from the graft donor. Source: PBMCs, mostly from graft donor cells, taken 360 days after TCRalphabeta/CD19-depleted stem cell transplant. The sequenced DNA: TGTGCCAGCAGCGCCCACGACTCGACTTACAATGAGCAGTTCTTC. Its translation is CASSAHDSTYNEQFF.